This TCR beta chain was recovered during a study of OX40 agonist ivuxolimab in advanced cancers. Study-wide context: Ivuxolimab was an agonistic, fully human IgG2 monoclonal antibody directed against OX40 (CD134), a costimulatory receptor. The dose-escalation cohort was about 83% male with a mean age of about 65 years, ranging from about 23 to 85. The paper covers the monotherapy dose-escalation part of the phase I ivuxolimab trial, which included N of about 56 patients. Patients were allowed to have had prior anti-PD-1, anti-PD-L1 or anti-CTLA-4 therapy, and 40% of the dose-escalation patients had previously received checkpoint inhibitors. Intravenous ivuxolimab was administered to patients every 2 weeks at six dose levels: 0.01, 0.1, 0.3, 1.5, 3 and 10 mg/kg. Of the roughly 51 patients in dose escalation, some 20 had hepatocellular carcinoma, some 15 had melanoma, 9 had renal cell carcinoma and 9 had head and neck cancer. The purpose of peripheral TCRbeta sequencing was to test whether ivuxolimab changed TCR sequence diversity and led to clonal T-cell expansion. Partial responses were achieved by three dose-escalation patients, of whom one had hepatocellular carcinoma and two had cutaneous melanoma.

Comment on this clone: It has no known antigen specificity. No base quality values were provided; no much bigger clone lies one nucleotide off.

To sequence the TCRbeta CDR3 region, genomic DNA was isolated from the sorted cells. The immunoSEQ Assay was used for sequencing of TCRbeta CDR3 regions. In its TCRdb copy, this immuneACCESS table keeps in-frame sequences only and misses some clones. Where compared with another copy, unresolved V genes explain less than half of these, and the others have no known cause. This sample gives about 100,000 clones in total; around 93% of them show up just once. Approximately 0.58% of the sample lies in the top ten. Patients with a history of autoimmune disease or receiving systemic immunosuppression were excluded from the trial. Peripheral blood for TCR sequencing was collected from all dose cohorts at baseline, on cycle 4 day 1, and on cycle 7 day 1. The samples were drawn from a first-in-human, open-label, multicenter phase I dose-escalation trial of ivuxolimab. Adults with locally advanced or metastatic head and neck squamous cell, hepatocellular, melanoma or renal cell carcinoma were enrolled in the trial. Before TCR sequencing, CD4+ T cells and CD8+ T cells were sorted from peripheral blood as separate populations.

Via the germline V gene, CDR1 is SGHRS and CDR2 YFSETQ. Including the terminal cysteine and phenylalanine, the CDR3 comprises 14 residues. Left in the record is the CDR3 DNA by itself, 42 bases read in frame from the first base. After removal of 1 base from V and 6 bases from J, the junction retains 3 bases not matched to a gene. Findings and caveats that apply to the study as a whole: The antigen specificity of the peripheral T cells that underwent clonal expansion was not determined. Low levels of normalized T-cell clonal expansion were also seen in some nonresponding patients. In the 0.1-3.0 mg/kg groups, partial responders were among the patients with the lowest normalized peripheral clonal expansion, particularly in CD8+ T cells. After ivuxolimab, expanded clones were on average more numerous among CD8+ T cells than among CD4+ T cells. At doses of 0.1 to 3.0 mg/kg, clonal expansion of both CD4+ and CD8+ T cells in blood was seen between baseline and week 6.

This sequence originates from an adult with an advanced solid tumor such as melanoma, head and neck, liver or kidney cancer. The V gene is TRBV5-1 and the J gene is TRBJ2-1, with TRBD2 identical over 8 junction bases. The specimen comprised CD4+ or CD8+ T cells sorted from blood, sampled in a trial of the OX40 agonist ivuxolimab. The DNA sequence follows: TGCGCCAGCAGCTTGAGTAGCGGGATCAATGAGCAGTTCTTC. This gives the protein CASSLSSGINEQFF.